A selection of T cell receptor beta chains follows, all from one sample in a study of human T cells and chemical hapten exposure. TCRdb reanalysed the RACE reads using MiXCR and keeps one entry per CDR3 protein. The sample comprises nearly 95,000 distinct CDR3 sequences, more than 9.5% of which are singletons, and under 2.5% rests with the top ten. The specimen was whole blood, collected in connection with sensitization to the hapten diphenylcyclopropenone (DPC). All receptors derive from a man between 40 and 49 years old with alopecia areata. Some clones in this sample may be carry-over from other donors' samples. Both conserved end residues are part of each CDR3. Fields, in order: clone size, V gene, J gene, D gene, CDR3 protein, CDR3 DNA. A D gene is named only where the DNA matches it firmly. A clone size is listed for some rows: how often the clone was seen (once, few, many), or a class if it is expanded.

size: .
V: TRBV6-1
J: TRBJ1-2
D: .
CDR3: CASRSGQGGYGYTF
DNA: TGTGCCAGCAGATCAGGGCAGGGTGGCTATGGCTACACCTTC

size: .
V: TRBV2
J: TRBJ2-3
D: TRBD2
CDR3: CASIASGSGTQYF
DNA: TGTGCCAGCATCGCTAGCGGGAGCGGTACGCAGTATTTT

size: few
V: TRBV4-2
J: TRBJ1-3
D: .
CDR3: CASSTGGAGNTIYF
DNA: TGTGCCTCCTCGACAGGAGGAGCTGGAAACACCATATATTTT

size: .
V: TRBV7-2
J: TRBJ2-5
D: .
CDR3: CASSRQERVRHSF
DNA: TGTGCCAGCAGCCGCCAGGAGCGGGTCCGCCATTCCTTC

size: .
V: TRBV5-5
J: TRBJ2-5
D: .
CDR3: CASSLWVQGGETQYF
DNA: TGTGCCAGCAGCTTGTGGGTACAGGGCGGAGAGACCCAGTACTTC

size: few
V: TRBV3-1
J: TRBJ2-7
D: .
CDR3: CASSQTFYEQYF
DNA: TGTGCCAGCAGCCAGACCTTCTACGAGCAGTACTTC

size: .
V: TRBV7-9
J: TRBJ2-1
D: TRBD2
CDR3: CASSQAGGGHNEQFF
DNA: TGTGCCAGCAGCCAGGCGGGAGGAGGCCACAATGAGCAGTTCTTC

size: few
V: TRBV28
J: TRBJ1-6
D: .
CDR3: CASSPRRDLGPLHF
DNA: TGTGCCAGCAGCCCCCGGAGGGACCTCGGTCCCCTCCACTTT

size: .
V: TRBV7-2
J: TRBJ2-3
D: TRBD1
CDR3: CASSFWDRGPDTQYF
DNA: TGTGCCAGCAGCTTCTGGGACAGGGGCCCAGATACGCAGTATTTT

size: .
V: TRBV20-1
J: TRBJ2-7
D: TRBD1
CDR3: CSARDPGQGSYEQYF
DNA: TGCAGTGCTAGAGATCCGGGACAGGGGAGCTACGAGCAGTACTTC

size: many
V: TRBV6-5
J: TRBJ1-2
D: .
CDR3: CASSYYPGSGYTF
DNA: TGTGCCAGCAGTTACTATCCAGGGAGCGGCTACACCTTC

size: few
V: TRBV20-1
J: TRBJ2-2
D: TRBD2
CDR3: CSASQREGTGELFF
DNA: TGCAGTGCTAGTCAGCGGGAAGGCACCGGGGAGCTGTTTTTT

size: .
V: TRBV29-1
J: TRBJ2-7
D: TRBD1
CDR3: CSVRRTGYEQYF
DNA: TGCAGCGTCCGAAGGACAGGGTACGAGCAGTACTTC

size: many
V: TRBV6-2/TRBV6-3
J: TRBJ2-7
D: TRBD2
CDR3: CASINQLFGGRSVYEQYF
DNA: TGTGCCAGCATAAACCAGCTTTTTGGCGGGAGGAGCGTCTACGAGCAGTACTTC

size: .
V: TRBV29-1
J: TRBJ2-1
D: TRBD2
CDR3: CSVLAGTYNEQFF
DNA: TGCAGCGTTCTAGCGGGTACCTACAATGAGCAGTTCTTC

size: few
V: TRBV9
J: TRBJ2-1
D: .
CDR3: CASSVGGGSPTNEQFF
DNA: TGTGCCAGCAGCGTAGGTGGGGGGTCACCCACCAATGAGCAGTTCTTC

size: few
V: TRBV29-1
J: TRBJ1-3
D: .
CDR3: CSVEESIGNTIYF
DNA: TGCAGCGTTGAGGAATCCATCGGAAACACCATATATTTT

size: few
V: TRBV7-2
J: TRBJ1-2
D: .
CDR3: CASSLAPPGPSGIYGYTF
DNA: TGTGCCAGCAGCTTAGCCCCCCCTGGACCTTCAGGGATTTATGGCTACACCTTC

size: medium-sized
V: TRBV4-1
J: TRBJ2-3
D: .
CDR3: CASSEVGSGFTDTQYF
DNA: TGCGCCAGCAGCGAAGTGGGTAGCGGTTTCACAGATACGCAGTATTTT

size: few
V: TRBV7-2
J: TRBJ2-1
D: .
CDR3: CASSLAKNSYNEQFF
DNA: TGTGCCAGCAGCTTAGCCAAAAACTCCTACAATGAGCAGTTCTTC

size: few
V: TRBV2
J: TRBJ2-6
D: TRBD1
CDR3: CASSEALPGQGAPGANVLTF
DNA: TGTGCCAGCAGTGAAGCGCTTCCCGGACAGGGGGCGCCTGGGGCCAACGTCCTGACTTTC

size: .
V: TRBV19
J: TRBJ2-6
D: .
CDR3: CASSIGYRARSGANVLTF
DNA: TGTGCCAGTAGTATTGGGTACAGGGCCCGGTCTGGGGCCAACGTCCTGACTTTC

size: few
V: TRBV3-1
J: TRBJ1-1
D: TRBD1
CDR3: CASSQTGQVGF
DNA: TGTGCCAGCAGCCAAACCGGACAGGTTGGCTTT

size: few
V: TRBV6-5
J: TRBJ1-1
D: TRBD1
CDR3: CASSLDRGYTEAFF
DNA: TGTGCCAGCAGTTTGGACAGGGGTTACACTGAAGCTTTCTTT

size: .
V: TRBV7-8
J: TRBJ2-5
D: .
CDR3: CASSMIGETQYF
DNA: TGTGCCAGCAGTATGATTGGGGAGACCCAGTACTTC

size: many
V: TRBV6-1
J: TRBJ2-7
D: TRBD1
CDR3: CASSEAPGQGYEQYF
DNA: TGTGCCAGCAGTGAAGCCCCGGGACAGGGATACGAGCAGTACTTC

size: .
V: TRBV4-3
J: TRBJ2-1
D: TRBD1
CDR3: CASSRRTGPYNEQFF
DNA: TGCGCCAGCAGCCGGAGGACAGGACCTTACAATGAGCAGTTCTTC

size: .
V: TRBV9
J: TRBJ2-1
D: TRBD2
CDR3: CASSAELAGNNEQFF
DNA: TGTGCCAGCAGCGCCGAGTTAGCGGGGAACAATGAGCAGTTCTTC

size: .
V: TRBV20-1
J: TRBJ2-7
D: TRBD2
CDR3: CSARDTLAGSSYEQYF
DNA: TGCAGTGCTAGAGATACCCTAGCGGGAAGCTCCTACGAGCAGTACTTC

size: .
V: TRBV2
J: TRBJ2-7
D: TRBD2
CDR3: CASTRREFIDEQYF
DNA: TGTGCCAGCACGAGGCGGGAGTTCATAGACGAGCAGTACTTC

size: many
V: TRBV28
J: TRBJ1-1
D: .
CDR3: CASTGGGTEAFF
DNA: TGTGCCAGCACGGGGGGTGGAACTGAAGCTTTCTTT

size: few
V: TRBV10-3
J: TRBJ2-7
D: .
CDR3: CAISDSRYEQYF
DNA: TGTGCCATCAGTGATAGTAGGTACGAGCAGTACTTC

size: many
V: TRBV5-1
J: TRBJ1-2
D: .
CDR3: CASSFGQGAGYTF
DNA: TGCGCCAGCAGCTTTGGCCAGGGAGCTGGCTACACCTTC

size: .
V: TRBV6-6
J: TRBJ2-2
D: TRBD2
CDR3: CASSYLTSGRIYTGELFF
DNA: TGTGCCAGCAGTTATTTGACTAGCGGACGTATCTACACCGGGGAGCTGTTTTTT

size: few
V: TRBV27
J: TRBJ1-5
D: .
CDR3: CASSLSSSFQPQHF
DNA: TGTGCCAGCAGTTTAAGTAGCAGTTTCCAGCCCCAGCATTTT

size: .
V: TRBV10-3
J: TRBJ1-5
D: .
CDR3: CAISDGRGSSNQPQHF
DNA: TGTGCCATCAGCGACGGACGGGGTTCCAGCAATCAGCCCCAGCATTTT